The text below deals with one TCR beta chain. Some clones are missing from TCRdb's copy, which holds only in-frame ones; the method was immunoSEQ multiplex PCR. The sample holds tens of thousands of clones, 70% to 90% seen once. The CDR3 length is 18 residues. CDR1 LNHDA and CDR2 SQIVND come from the germline V gene (reference sequence). Trimming took 3 bases from V and 0 from J; bases not matched to a gene: 11. The data derive from a study of blood T cell repertoires in COVID-19. Sequencing was done on a sample of peripheral blood. The chain couples TRBV19 to TRBJ1-2, with TRBD1 identical over 9 bases. The clonotype comes from a man aged 45-65 years with COVID-19, enrolled during active disease. The CDR3 DNA reads as TGTGCCAGTAGTATGCCCGGACAGGGGCCAAGACCTAACTATGGCTACACCTTC. Translating gives CASSMPGQGPRPNYGYTF.